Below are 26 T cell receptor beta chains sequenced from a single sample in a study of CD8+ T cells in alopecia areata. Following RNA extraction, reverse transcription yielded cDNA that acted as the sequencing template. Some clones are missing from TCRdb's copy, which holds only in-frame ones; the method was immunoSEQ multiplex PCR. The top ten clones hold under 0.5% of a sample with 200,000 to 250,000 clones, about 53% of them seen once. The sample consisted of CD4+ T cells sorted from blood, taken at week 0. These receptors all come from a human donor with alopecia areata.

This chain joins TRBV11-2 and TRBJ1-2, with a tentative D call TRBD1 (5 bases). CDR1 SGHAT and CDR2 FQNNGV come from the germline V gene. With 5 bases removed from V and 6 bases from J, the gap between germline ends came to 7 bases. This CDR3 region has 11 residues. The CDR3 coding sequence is TGTGCCAGCAGCCTAGGGGATGGCTACACCTTC. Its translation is CASSLGDGYTF.

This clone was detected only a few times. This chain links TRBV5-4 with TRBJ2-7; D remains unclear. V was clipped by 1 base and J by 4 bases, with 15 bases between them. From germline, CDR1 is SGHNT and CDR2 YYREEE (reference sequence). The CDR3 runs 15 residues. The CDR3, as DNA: TGTGCCAGCAGCTTGCCCGGGCTCAACGATTACGAGCAGTACTTC. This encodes CASSLPGLNDYEQYF.

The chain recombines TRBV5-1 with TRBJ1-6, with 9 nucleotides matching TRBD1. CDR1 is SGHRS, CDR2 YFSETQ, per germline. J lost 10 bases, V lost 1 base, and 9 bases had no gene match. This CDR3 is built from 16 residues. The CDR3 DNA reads TGCGCCAGCAGCTTGAATGCCGGGACAGGGAACTCACCCCTCCACTTT. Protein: CASSLNAGTGNSPLHF.

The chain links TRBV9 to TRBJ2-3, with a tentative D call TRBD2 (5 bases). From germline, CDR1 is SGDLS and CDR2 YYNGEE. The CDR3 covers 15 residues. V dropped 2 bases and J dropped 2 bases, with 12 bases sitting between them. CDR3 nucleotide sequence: TGTGCCAGCAGCGTCAGTCCGACTATCACAGATACGCAGTATTTT. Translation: CASSVSPTITDTQYF.

In DNA, the CDR3 is TGTGCCAGCAGCAAGGACGGCTATGGCTACACCTTC. This gives the protein CASSKDGYGYTF. This sequence joins TRBV5-6 and TRBJ1-2; D is undetermined. CDR1 SGHDT and CDR2 YYEEEE come from the germline V gene. The germline V and J ends were trimmed by 4 bases and 4 bases, with 8 bases remaining between them. CDR3 length equals 12 residues.

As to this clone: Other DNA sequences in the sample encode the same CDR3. The CDR3 region has the DNA TGTGCCAGCAGCGTAGGGAACACAGATACGCAGTATTTT. Its translation is CASSVGNTDTQYF. The rearrangement uses TRBV9 and TRBJ2-3, with no clear D. Germline CDR1 SGDLS, CDR2 YYNGEE. This CDR3 has 13 amino acids. V was shortened by 0 bases and J by 2 bases, with 4 bases between the two germline ends.

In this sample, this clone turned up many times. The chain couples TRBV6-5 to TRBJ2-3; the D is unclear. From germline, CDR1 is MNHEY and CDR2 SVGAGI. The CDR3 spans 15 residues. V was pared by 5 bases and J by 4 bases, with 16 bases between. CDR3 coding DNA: TGTGCCAGCAGTCGAACATATGGGCGGTCAGATACGCAGTATTTT. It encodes CASSRTYGRSDTQYF.

In nucleotides, the CDR3 is TGTGCCAGCAGCCAACTTGGACTAGCGGCGAACACCGGGGAGCTGTTTTTT. The encoded protein is CASSQLGLAANTGELFF. V and J are TRBV9 and TRBJ2-2; 10 bases map to TRBD2. CDR1 SGDLS and CDR2 YYNGEE come from the germline V gene. Trimming took 4 bases from V and 0 from J; bases not matched to a gene: 6. The CDR3 runs 17 residues.

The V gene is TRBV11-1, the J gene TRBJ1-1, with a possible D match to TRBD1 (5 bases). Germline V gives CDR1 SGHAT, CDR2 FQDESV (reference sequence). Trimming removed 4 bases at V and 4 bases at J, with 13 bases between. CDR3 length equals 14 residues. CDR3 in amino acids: CASSSGRLGTEAFF. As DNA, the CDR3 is TGTGCCAGCAGCTCAGGGAGGTTGGGCACTGAAGCTTTCTTT.

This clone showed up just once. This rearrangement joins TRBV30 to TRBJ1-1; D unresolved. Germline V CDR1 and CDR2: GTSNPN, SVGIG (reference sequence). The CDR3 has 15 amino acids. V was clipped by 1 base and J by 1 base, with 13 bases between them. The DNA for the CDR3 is TGTGCCTGGAGTGGGGAGTTCACCCCGAACACTGAAGCTTTCTTT. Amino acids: CAWSGEFTPNTEAFF.

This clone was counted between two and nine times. The chain's CDR3 is CAWSAEDTQYF. CDR3 bases: TGTGCCTGGAGTGCGGAAGATACGCAGTATTTT. This chain connects TRBV30 to TRBJ2-3; no clear D. This CDR3 comprises 11 residues. V gave up 1 base and J gave up 5 bases, with 4 bases separating them. From germline, CDR1 is GTSNPN and CDR2 SVGIG (reference sequence).

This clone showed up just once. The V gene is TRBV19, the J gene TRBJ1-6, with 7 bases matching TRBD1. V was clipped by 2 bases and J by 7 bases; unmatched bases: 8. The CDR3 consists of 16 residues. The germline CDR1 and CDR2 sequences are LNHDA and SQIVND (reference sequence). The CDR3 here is CASSIFATGSNSPLHF. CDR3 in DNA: TGTGCCAGTAGTATATTTGCGACAGGGTCCAATTCACCCCTCCACTTT.

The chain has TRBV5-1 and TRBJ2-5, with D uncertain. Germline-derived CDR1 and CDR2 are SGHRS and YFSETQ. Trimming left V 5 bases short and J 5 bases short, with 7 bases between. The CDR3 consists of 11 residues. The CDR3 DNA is TGCGCCAGCAGTTCCTCGGAGACCCAGTACTTC. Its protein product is CASSSSETQYF.

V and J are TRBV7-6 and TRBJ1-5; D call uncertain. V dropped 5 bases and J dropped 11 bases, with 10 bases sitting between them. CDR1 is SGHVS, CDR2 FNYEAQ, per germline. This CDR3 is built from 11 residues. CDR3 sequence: CASSLQLSQHF. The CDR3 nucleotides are TGTGCCAGCAGCCTCCAGCTCTCCCAGCATTTT.

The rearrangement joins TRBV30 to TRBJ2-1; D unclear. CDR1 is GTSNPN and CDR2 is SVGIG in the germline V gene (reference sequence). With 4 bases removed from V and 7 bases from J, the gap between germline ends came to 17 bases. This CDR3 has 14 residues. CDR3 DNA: TGTGCCTGGACCCTCGGGCATCTCGGGAATGAGCAGTTCTTC. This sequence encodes CAWTLGHLGNEQFF.

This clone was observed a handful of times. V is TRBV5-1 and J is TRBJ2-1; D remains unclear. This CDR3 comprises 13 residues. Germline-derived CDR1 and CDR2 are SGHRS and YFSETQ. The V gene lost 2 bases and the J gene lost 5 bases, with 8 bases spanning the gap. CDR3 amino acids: CASSLNRNNEQFF. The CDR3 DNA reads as TGCGCCAGCAGCTTAAACCGTAACAATGAGCAGTTCTTC.

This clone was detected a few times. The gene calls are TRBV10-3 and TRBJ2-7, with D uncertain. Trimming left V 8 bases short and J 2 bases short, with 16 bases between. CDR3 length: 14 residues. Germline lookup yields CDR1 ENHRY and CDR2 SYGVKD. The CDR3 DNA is TGTGCCATCCGGGTCCAGGCCGGAACCTACGAGCAGTACTTC. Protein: CAIRVQAGTYEQYF.

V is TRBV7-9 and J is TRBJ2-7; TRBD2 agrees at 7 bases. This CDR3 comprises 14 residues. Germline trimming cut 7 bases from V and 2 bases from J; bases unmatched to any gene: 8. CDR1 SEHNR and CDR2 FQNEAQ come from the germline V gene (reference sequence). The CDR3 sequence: CASISGGPTYEQYF. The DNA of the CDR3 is TGTGCCAGCATTTCGGGAGGACCTACCTACGAGCAGTACTTC.

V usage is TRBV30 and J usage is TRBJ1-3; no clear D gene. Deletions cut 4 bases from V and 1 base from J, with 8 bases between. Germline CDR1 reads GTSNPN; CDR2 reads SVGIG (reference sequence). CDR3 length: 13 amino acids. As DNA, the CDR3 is TGTGCCTGGAAGAAGAATTCTGGAAACACCATATATTTT. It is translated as CAWKKNSGNTIYF.

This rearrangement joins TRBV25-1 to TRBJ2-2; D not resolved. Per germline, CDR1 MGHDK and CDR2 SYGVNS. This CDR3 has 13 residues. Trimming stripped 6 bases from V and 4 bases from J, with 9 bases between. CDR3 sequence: CASRNELTGELFF. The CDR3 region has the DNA TGTGCCAGCAGGAATGAACTCACCGGGGAGCTGTTTTTT. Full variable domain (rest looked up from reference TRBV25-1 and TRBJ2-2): EADIYQTPRYLVIGTGKKITLECSQTMGHDKMYWYQQDPGMELHLIHYSYGVNSTEKGDLSSESTVSRIRTEHFPLTLESARPSHTSQYLCASRNELTGELFFGEGSRLTVL.

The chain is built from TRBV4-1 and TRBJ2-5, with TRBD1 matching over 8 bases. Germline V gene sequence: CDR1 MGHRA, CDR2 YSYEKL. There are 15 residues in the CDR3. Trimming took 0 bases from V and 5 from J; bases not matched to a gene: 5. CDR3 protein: CASSQESGGLETQYF. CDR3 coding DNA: TGCGCCAGCAGCCAAGAATCAGGGGGCTTGGAGACCCAGTACTTC.

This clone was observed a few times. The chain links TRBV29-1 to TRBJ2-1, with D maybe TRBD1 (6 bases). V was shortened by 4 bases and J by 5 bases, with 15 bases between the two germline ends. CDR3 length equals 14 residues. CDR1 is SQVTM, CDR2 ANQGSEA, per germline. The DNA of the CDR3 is TGCAGCGTTGCCCGGGACACTGGACACAATGAGCAGTTCTTC. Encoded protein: CSVARDTGHNEQFF.

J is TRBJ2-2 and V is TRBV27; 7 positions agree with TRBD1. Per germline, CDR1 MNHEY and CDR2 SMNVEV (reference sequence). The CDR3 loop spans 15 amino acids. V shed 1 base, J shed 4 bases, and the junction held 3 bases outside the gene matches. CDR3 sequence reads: CASSLLGTATGELFF. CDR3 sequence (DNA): TGTGCCAGCAGTTTATTGGGGACAGCCACCGGGGAGCTGTTTTTT.

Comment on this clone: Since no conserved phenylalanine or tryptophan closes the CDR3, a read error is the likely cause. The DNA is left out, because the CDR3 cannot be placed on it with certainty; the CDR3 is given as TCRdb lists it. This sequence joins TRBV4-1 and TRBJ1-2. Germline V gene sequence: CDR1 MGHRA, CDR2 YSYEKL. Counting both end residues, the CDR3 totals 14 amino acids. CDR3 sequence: CASSQDLAAVSSLL.

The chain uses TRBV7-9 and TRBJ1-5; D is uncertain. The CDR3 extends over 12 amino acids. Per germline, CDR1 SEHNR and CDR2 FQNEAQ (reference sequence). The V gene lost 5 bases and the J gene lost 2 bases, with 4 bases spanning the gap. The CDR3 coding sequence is TGTGCCAGCAGCCTGGGCAATCAGCCCCAGCATTTT. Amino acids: CASSLGNQPQHF.

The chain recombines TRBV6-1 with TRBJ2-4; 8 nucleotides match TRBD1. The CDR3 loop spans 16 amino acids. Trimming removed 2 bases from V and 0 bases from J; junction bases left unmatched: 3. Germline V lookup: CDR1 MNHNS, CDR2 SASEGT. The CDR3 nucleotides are TGTGCCAGCAGTGAACGGGACAGGATAGCCAAAAACATTCAGTACTTC. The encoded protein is CASSERDRIAKNIQYF.